This entry is about one TCR beta chain. The data were obtained in a study of human T cells and chemical hapten exposure. Stated time point: patch test 3, about 24 weeks after DPC sensitization. Treatment specified: therapeutic diphenylcyclopropenone sensitization with weekly scalp DPC. Researchers extracted total RNA from unfractionated whole blood. Germline V lookup: CDR1 SGHTA, CDR2 FQGNSA. The V segment lost 1 base and the J segment 4 bases; nucleotides outside the gene matches: 8. This CDR3 region has 16 residues. TCRdb fed the RACE reads into MiXCR, producing one record per CDR3 protein. Altogether 150,000 to 200,000 distinct CDR3 sequences are present, roughly a quarter being singletons, with the ten largest covering under 2.5%.

The sequence came from a young woman with alopecia areata. Some clones in this sample may be carry-over from other donors' samples. The gene calls are TRBV7-2 and TRBJ2-3; 7 nucleotides line up with TRBD2. This sample comprised whole blood, obtained in connection with sensitization to the hapten diphenylcyclopropenone (DPC). CDR3 nucleotides: TGTGCCAGCAGCTTAGATTTCGGGGGAGGGGCAGATACGCAGTATTTT. This encodes CASSLDFGGGADTQYF.